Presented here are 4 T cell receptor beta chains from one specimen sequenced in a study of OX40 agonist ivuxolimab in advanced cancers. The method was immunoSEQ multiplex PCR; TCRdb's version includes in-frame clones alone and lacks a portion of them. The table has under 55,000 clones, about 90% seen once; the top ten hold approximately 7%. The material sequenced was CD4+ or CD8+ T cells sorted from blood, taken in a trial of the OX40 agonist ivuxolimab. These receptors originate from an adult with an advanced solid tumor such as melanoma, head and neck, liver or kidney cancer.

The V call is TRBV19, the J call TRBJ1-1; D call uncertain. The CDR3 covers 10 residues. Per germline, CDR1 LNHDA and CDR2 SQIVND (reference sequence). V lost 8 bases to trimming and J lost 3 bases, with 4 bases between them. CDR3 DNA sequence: TGTGCCAGTGGGGACACTGAAGCTTTCTTT. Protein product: CASGDTEAFF.

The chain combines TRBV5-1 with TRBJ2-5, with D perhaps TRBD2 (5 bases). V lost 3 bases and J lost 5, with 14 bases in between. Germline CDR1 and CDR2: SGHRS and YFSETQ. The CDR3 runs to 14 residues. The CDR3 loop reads CASSSNVGGETQYF. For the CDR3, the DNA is TGCGCCAGCAGCTCGAACGTCGGCGGGGAGACCCAGTACTTC.

The CDR3 DNA reads as TGTGCCAGCAGTTTAGTGAGGGTAGGGTCCTACAATGAGCAGTTCTTC. Amino acids: CASSLVRVGSYNEQFF. The chain is built from TRBV27 and TRBJ2-1; D might be TRBD2 (5 bases). CDR1 MNHEY and CDR2 SMNVEV come from the germline V gene (reference sequence). The CDR3 is 16 amino acids. Trimming removed 2 bases from V and 1 base from J, with 12 bases in between.

The CDR3 bases are TGCGCCAGCAGCTTGGCCCCAGGGGACGCAAGTTCGGGCAATGAGCAGTTCTTC. Encoded protein: CASSLAPGDASSGNEQFF. The rearrangement links TRBV5-1 to TRBJ2-1, with D possibly matching TRBD1 (6 bases). Germline V lookup: CDR1 SGHRS, CDR2 YFSETQ. Deletions cut 0 bases from V and 6 bases from J, with 22 bases between. The CDR3 totals 18 residues.